The 5 T cell receptor beta chains reported below all come from one sample, sequenced in a study of blood T cell repertoires in COVID-19. Method: immunoSEQ multiplex PCR; TCRdb's copy keeps in-frame clones and lacks some. Altogether approximately 220,000 clones are present, about 86% being singletons, with the ten largest covering approximately 6.2%. The specimen sequenced was peripheral blood. Every receptor here comes from a man in his 60s who had recovered from COVID-19.

This chain connects TRBV28 to TRBJ1-2; 7 bases match TRBD1. The ends lost 6 bases at V and 0 bases at J; junction bases unmatched: 4. CDR3 length: 14 amino acids. Germline V CDR1 and CDR2: MDHEN, SYDVKM. The CDR3 spells CASSLRGPNYGYTF. The CDR3 nucleotides are TGTGCCAGCAGCCTTAGGGGGCCTAACTATGGCTACACCTTC.

This chain connects TRBV21-1 to TRBJ1-6. TRBV21-1 is classified as a pseudogene. This CDR3 is 18 amino acids long. The CDR3 loop is CASSKVYESSSYNSPLHF. The CDR3 DNA reads TGTGCCAGCAGCAAAGTTTACGAATCGAGCTCCTATAATTCACCCCTCCACTTT.

The chain employs TRBV7-2 and TRBJ2-1; 16 positions agree with TRBD2. After removal of 4 bases from V and 7 bases from J, the junction contained 4 bases not matched to a gene. Germline V CDR1 and CDR2: SGHTA, FQGNSA. This CDR3 comprises 16 residues. The CDR3 coding sequence is TGTGCCAGCAGCTCGGGACTAGCGGGGGGGCTAAATGAGCAGTTCTTC. Its translation is CASSSGLAGGLNEQFF.

The chain combines TRBV7-2 with TRBJ2-1; TRBD2 might be the D (6 bases). CDR3 length: 15 residues. The V gene lost 2 bases and the J gene lost 8 bases, with 16 bases spanning the gap. In germline, CDR1 is SGHTA, CDR2 FQGNSA. The DNA for the CDR3 is TGTGCCAGCAGCTTAAGGGGACTGGTTTGGGATGAGCAGTTCTTC. It encodes CASSLRGLVWDEQFF.

J is TRBJ2-1 and V is TRBV5-1; D perhaps matches TRBD1 (5 bases). Trimming removed 3 bases at V and 2 bases at J, with 9 bases between. The CDR3 is made up of 14 amino acids. CDR1 and CDR2 from the germline V gene are SGHRS and YFSETQ. In DNA form, the CDR3 reads TGCGCCAGCAGCTCGGCAGGGACCTACAATGAGCAGTTCTTC. It codes for CASSSAGTYNEQFF.